Included here is one TCR beta chain sequence, with context. Its antigen is unknown. This clone may be a read error of a much larger clone one base away. This CDR3 comprises 16 residues. V lost 6 bases and J 1 base, leaving 16 bases between the germline ends. From germline, CDR1 is MNHEY and CDR2 SVGEGT. TCRdb reprocessed the PCR reads via MiXCR and lists one record per CDR3 protein. This table holds hundreds of thousands of distinct CDR3 sequences, 15% to 20% found once. The sample comes from a study of molecular identifiers for immune sequencing clone quantification. General study points: Clones that exceeded 20 RNA copies held over 98% of effector molecules, yet under 1% in naive cells. Jurkat TCR RNA spiked in from one cell could reportedly be detected among some 1 million naive cells. Should identical TCR molecules share a barcode, the sizes of highly expanded clones could be underestimated.

The sample taken for sequencing was naive CD8+ T cells from blood, with Jurkat cell RNA spiked in. Specified subset: FACS-sorted CD8+CD4-CCR7+CD45RA+ naive T cells. This TCR was sampled from a human donor in good health. Some libraries in this study had Jurkat cell RNA spiked in. The rearrangement uses TRBV6-2 or TRBV6-3 and TRBJ1-5; weak D call: TRBD1 (6 bases). This CDR3 is CASRALGAVSNQPQHF. The CDR3 DNA sequence: TGTGCCAGCAGAGCCCTGGGGGCTGTCAGCAATCAGCCCCAGCATTTT.